The rows below give T cell receptor beta chains drawn from one sample of a study of blood T cell repertoires in COVID-19. Some clones are missing from TCRdb's copy, which holds only in-frame ones; the method was immunoSEQ multiplex PCR. The data hold 52,000 or so clones, with roughly 79% observed a single time. Sequencing input: peripheral blood. The receptor source for this set is a human donor in a cohort sampled during active COVID-19. Both conserved end residues are part of each CDR3. D genes are given only for firm matches. For some rows the clone size is stated as once, few or many, or as a class when expanded; others skip it.

. . TRBJ2-7 TRBV9 TGTGCCAGCAGCCGTACAGGGTCCGTAGTAGAGCAGTACTTC CASSRTGSVVEQYF
. . TRBJ2-7 TRBV2 TGTGCCAGCAGTGAAGGACCCGAGGGTATTAAAGTTTACGAGCAGTACTTC CASSEGPEGIKVYEQYF
TRBD1 . TRBJ1-4 TRBV18 TGTGCCAGCTCCCACGGACAGGGAGGTGGTGAAAAACTGTTTTTT CASSHGQGGGEKLFF
. . TRBJ2-3 TRBV19 TGTGCCAGTAGTATGGCTAGCTCCACAGATACGCAGTATTTT CASSMASSTDTQYF
TRBD1 few TRBJ1-5 TRBV19 TGTGCCAGTAGCCGACAGGGGAATCAGCCCCAGCATTTT CASSRQGNQPQHF
. . TRBJ1-1 TRBV7-9 TGTGCCAGCAGGGTACAGGGATACACTGAAGCTTTCTTT CASRVQGYTEAFF
. few TRBJ1-2 TRBV2 TGTGCCAGCAGTGCCCAGACAACTAACTATGGCTACACCTTC CASSAQTTNYGYTF
TRBD1 . TRBJ2-7 TRBV4-1 TGCGCCAGCAGCCAAGTTGGACAGGGCCACGAGCAGTACTTC CASSQVGQGHEQYF
. few TRBJ2-7 TRBV7-8 TGTGCCAGCAGCCGCCATCGGTCCTACGAGCAGTACTTC CASSRHRSYEQYF
. . TRBJ2-3 TRBV9 TGTGCCAGCAGCGTAGCTGTAACAGATACGCAGTATTTT CASSVAVTDTQYF
TRBD1 . TRBJ2-2 TRBV19 TGTGCCAGTAGCCGGGACAGGGGGCCCGGGGAGCTGTTTTTT CASSRDRGPGELFF
. . TRBJ2-7 TRBV29-1 TGCAGCGCCAGGGAGGGGGAGAGCTACGAGCAGTACTTC CSAREGESYEQYF
. . TRBJ2-3 TRBV24-1 TGTGCCACCAGTCCCCTGCAGGAACAGTCCGCAGCGCAGTATTTT CATSPLQEQSAAQYF
TRBD1 . TRBJ1-2 TRBV9 TGTGCCAGCAGCAAAAGCCTACCGGGACAGCCGCGGGGTAACTATGGCTACACCTTC CASSKSLPGQPRGNYGYTF
TRBD1 . TRBJ2-3 TRBV15 TGTGCCACCAGCAGAAAACAGGGGGTATTTACAGATACGCAGTATTTT CATSRKQGVFTDTQYF
. . TRBJ2-1 TRBV25-1 TGTGCCAGCCGGGACTCCCGTGGGGGGTCCTACAATGAGCAGTTCTTC CASRDSRGGSYNEQFF
. . TRBJ1-1 TRBV21-1 TGTGCCAGCAGCCTACAAGACAGCTTGAGCTCTGAAGCTTTCTTT CASSLQDSLSSEAFF
. . TRBJ2-7 TRBV7-2 TGTGCCAGCACTCCCTCCCCCTCCTACGAGCAGTACTTC CASTPSPSYEQYF
. . TRBJ2-7 TRBV19 TGTGCCAGTAGTCTTCATGCGCGCCGAGTCTACGAGCAGTACTTC CASSLHARRVYEQYF
. once TRBJ1-2 TRBV14 TGTGCCAGCAGCCTAGGAACGACAGGAAACTATGGCTACACCTTC CASSLGTTGNYGYTF
TRBD1 . TRBJ1-4 TRBV27 TGTGCCAGCAGACACAGGGGGTCTAATGAAAAACTGTTTTTT CASRHRGSNEKLFF